The next 5 T cell receptor beta chains were all read from a single sample in a study of CD8 T cells in Susac syndrome. The authors reverse transcribed 0.5 to 1 ug RNA with random hexamers. TCRdb passed the immunoSEQ multiplex PCR reads through MiXCR, listing each CDR3 protein once. The table records under 150,000 distinct CDR3 sequences, 75% to 90% of them present only once. Sequencing was performed on CD8+ T cells from PBMCs. The receptor source for this set is a human donor with multiple sclerosis.

This chain's CDR3 is CATRDTMNTEAFF. CDR3 bases: TGTGCCACCCGGGACACGATGAACACTGAAGCTTTCTTT. The chain employs TRBV3-1 and TRBJ1-1; possibly TRBD1 for D (6 bases). V lost 10 bases, J lost 0 bases, and 12 bases lay in between. Per the germline V gene, CDR1 is LGHDT and CDR2 is YNNKEL (reference sequence). The CDR3 has 13 residues.

The V gene is TRBV7-9, the J gene TRBJ1-1, with 7 bases lining up with TRBD1. The V segment lost 1 base and the J segment 2 bases; nucleotides outside the gene matches: 1. The germline gives CDR1 SEHNR, CDR2 FQNEAQ (reference sequence). This CDR3 comprises 14 residues. In nucleotides, the CDR3 is TGTGCCAGCAGCTTAGGGGACAGTAACACTGAAGCTTTCTTT. Residues: CASSLGDSNTEAFF.

The chain has TRBV2 and TRBJ2-7, with D uncertain. In germline, CDR1 is SNHLY, CDR2 FYNNEI. CDR3 size: 14 residues. The ends were cut back, 3 bases at V and 3 bases at J, with 12 bases in the middle. The CDR3 sequence: CASSDPRLVYEQYF. DNA of the CDR3: TGTGCCAGCAGTGATCCACGGCTTGTCTACGAGCAGTACTTC.

This chain joins TRBV28 and TRBJ2-1; a possible D gene is TRBD1 (6 bases). The CDR3 has 12 amino acids. Germline V gene lookup returns CDR1 MDHEN and CDR2 SYDVKM. V was pared by 4 bases and J by 13 bases, with 14 bases between. The CDR3 nucleotides read TGTGCCAGCAGTTCATACAGGGTCCCCCAGTTCTTC. Amino acids: CASSSYRVPQFF.

The V gene is TRBV4-1, the J gene TRBJ2-5; 10 nucleotides agree with TRBD1. The junction had 8 bases not matched to a gene; V was cut back by 5 bases and J by 5 bases. The CDR3 has 15 amino acids. Germline V gene lookup returns CDR1 MGHRA and CDR2 YSYEKL. The CDR3 reads CASSFRTGGFETQYF. CDR3 bases: TGCGCCAGCAGCTTCCGGACAGGGGGTTTCGAGACCCAGTACTTC.